This TCR beta chain was identified in a study of cytomegalovirus exposure and HLA in healthy donors. Findings of the study overall: Donor immune exposure was known only as CMV serostatus.

The CDR3 runs to 18 residues. V was pared by 0 bases and J by 5 bases, with 20 bases between. CDR1 and CDR2 from the germline V gene are SGDLS and YYNGEE. This clone was picked up a small number of times. What it recognizes is unknown. With 60 Vbeta and 13 Jbeta primers, the PCR was carried out. TCRdb keeps only in-frame clones here, not all; method: immunoSEQ multiplex PCR. The data show about 140,000 clones, about four fifths seen once. This chain joins TRBV9 and TRBJ2-2; weak D call: TRBD2 (6 bases). The source material was PBMCs. The TCR sequence derives from a male donor in good health and CMV-seropositive. The CDR3 reads CASSVEGYPGLKTGELFF. For the CDR3, the DNA is TGTGCCAGCAGCGTAGAGGGGTATCCGGGACTCAAGACCGGGGAGCTGTTTTTT.